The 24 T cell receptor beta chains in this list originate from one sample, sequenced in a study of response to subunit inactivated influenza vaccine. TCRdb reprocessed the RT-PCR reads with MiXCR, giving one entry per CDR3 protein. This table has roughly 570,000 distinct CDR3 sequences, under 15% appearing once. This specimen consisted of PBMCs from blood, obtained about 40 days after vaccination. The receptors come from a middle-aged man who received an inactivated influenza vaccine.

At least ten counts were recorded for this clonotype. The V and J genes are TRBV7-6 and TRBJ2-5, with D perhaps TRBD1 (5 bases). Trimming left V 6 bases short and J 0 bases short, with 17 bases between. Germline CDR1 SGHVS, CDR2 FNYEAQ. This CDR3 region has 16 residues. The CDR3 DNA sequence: TGTGCCAGCAGGATTTCGGGCAGACAGTACCAAGAGACCCAGTACTTC. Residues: CASRISGRQYQETQYF. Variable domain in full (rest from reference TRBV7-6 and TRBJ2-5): GAGVSQSPRYKVTKRGQDVALRCDPISGHVSLYWYRQALGQGPEFLTYFNYEAQQDKSGLPNDRFSAERPEGSISTLTIQRTEQRDSAMYRCASRISGRQYQETQYFGPGTRLLVL.

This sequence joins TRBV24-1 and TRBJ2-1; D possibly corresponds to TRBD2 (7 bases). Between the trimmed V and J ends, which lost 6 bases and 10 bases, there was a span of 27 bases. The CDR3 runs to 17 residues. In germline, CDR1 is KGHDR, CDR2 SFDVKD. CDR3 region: CATSSIQGGSGAREQFF. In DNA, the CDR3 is TGTGCCACCAGTTCCATACAGGGCGGGAGTGGGGCCAGGGAGCAGTTCTTC.

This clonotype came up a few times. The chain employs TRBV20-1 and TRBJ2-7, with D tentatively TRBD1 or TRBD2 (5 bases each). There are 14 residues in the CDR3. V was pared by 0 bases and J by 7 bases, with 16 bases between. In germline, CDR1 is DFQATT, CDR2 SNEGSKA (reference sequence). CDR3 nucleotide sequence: TGCAGTGCTAGAGATCAAGGGGCCCCGGGGGAGCAGTACTTC. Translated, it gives CSARDQGAPGEQYF.

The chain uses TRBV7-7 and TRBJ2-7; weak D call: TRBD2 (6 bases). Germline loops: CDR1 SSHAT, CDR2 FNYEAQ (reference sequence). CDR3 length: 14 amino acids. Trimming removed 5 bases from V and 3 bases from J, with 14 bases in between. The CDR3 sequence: CASSPRLGNYEQYF. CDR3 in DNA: TGTGCCAGCAGCCCCCGACTAGGAAACTACGAGCAGTACTTC.

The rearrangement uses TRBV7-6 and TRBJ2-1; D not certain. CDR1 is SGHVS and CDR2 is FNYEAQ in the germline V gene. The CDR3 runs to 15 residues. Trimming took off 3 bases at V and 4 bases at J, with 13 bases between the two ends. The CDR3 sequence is CASSLRILGYNEQFF. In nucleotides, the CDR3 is TGTGCCAGCAGCTTGCGTATATTGGGATACAATGAGCAGTTCTTC.

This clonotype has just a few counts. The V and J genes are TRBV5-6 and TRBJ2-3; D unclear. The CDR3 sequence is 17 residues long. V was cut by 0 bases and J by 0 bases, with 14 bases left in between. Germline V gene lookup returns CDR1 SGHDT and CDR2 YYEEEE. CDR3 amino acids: CASSLVRPYQSTDTQYF. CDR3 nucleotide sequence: TGTGCCAGCAGCTTGGTTCGTCCCTACCAAAGCACAGATACGCAGTATTTT.

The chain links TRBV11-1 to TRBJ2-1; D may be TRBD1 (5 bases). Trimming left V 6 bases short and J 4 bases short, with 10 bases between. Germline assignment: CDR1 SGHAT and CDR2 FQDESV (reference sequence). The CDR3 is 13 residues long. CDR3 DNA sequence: TGTGCCAGCAGGGCCGACAGATACAATGAGCAGTTCTTC. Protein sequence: CASRADRYNEQFF. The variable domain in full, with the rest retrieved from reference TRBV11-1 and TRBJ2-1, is EAEVAQSPRYKITEKSQAVAFWCDPISGHATLYWYRQILGQGPELLVQFQDESVVDDSQLPKDRFSAERLKGVDSTLKIQPAELGDSAMYLCASRADRYNEQFFGPGTRLTVL.

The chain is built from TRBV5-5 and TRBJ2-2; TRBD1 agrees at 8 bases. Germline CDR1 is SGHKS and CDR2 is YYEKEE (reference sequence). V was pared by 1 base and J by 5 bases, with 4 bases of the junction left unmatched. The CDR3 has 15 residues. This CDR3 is CASSLRDRLTGELFF. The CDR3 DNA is TGTGCCAGCAGCTTGCGGGACAGGTTAACCGGGGAGCTGTTTTTT.

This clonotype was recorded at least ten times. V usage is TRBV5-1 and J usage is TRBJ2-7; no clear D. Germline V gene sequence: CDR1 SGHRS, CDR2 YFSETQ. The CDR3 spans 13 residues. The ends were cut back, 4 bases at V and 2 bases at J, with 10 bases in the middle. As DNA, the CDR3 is TGCGCCAGCAGCGTCGGTGGAGCCTACGAGCAGTACTTC. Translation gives CASSVGGAYEQYF.

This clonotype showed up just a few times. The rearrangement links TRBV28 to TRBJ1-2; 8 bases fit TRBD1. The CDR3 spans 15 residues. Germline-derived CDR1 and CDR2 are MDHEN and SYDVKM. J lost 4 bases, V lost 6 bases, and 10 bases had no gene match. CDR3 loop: CASRADGQGTYGYTF. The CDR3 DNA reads TGTGCCAGCAGGGCCGATGGACAGGGAACCTATGGCTACACCTTC.

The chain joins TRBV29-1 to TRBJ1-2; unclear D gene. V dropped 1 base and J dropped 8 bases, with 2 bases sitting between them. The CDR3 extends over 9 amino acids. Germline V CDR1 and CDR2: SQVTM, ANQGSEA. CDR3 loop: CSVEGGYTF. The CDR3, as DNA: TGCAGCGTTGAAGGCGGCTACACCTTC.

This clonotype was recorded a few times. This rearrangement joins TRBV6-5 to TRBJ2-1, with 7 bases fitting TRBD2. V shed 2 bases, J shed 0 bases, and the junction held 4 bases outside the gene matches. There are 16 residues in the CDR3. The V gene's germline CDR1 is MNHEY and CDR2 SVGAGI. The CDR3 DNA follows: TGTGCCAGCAGTTACGGAGCGGGATTCTCCTACAATGAGCAGTTCTTC. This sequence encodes CASSYGAGFSYNEQFF.

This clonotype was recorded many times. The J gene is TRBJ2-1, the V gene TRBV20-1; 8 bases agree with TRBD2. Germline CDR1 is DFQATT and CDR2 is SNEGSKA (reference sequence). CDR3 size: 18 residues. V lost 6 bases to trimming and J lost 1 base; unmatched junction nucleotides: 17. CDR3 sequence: CSAPPAGGRSLSYNEQFF. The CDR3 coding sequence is TGCAGTGCCCCCCCGGCGGGAGGACGCTCGTTGTCCTACAATGAGCAGTTCTTC.

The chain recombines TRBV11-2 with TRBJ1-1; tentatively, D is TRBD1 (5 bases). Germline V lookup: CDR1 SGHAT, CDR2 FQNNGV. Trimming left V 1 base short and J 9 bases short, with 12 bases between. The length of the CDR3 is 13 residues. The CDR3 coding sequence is TGTGCCAGCAGCTTAGGTGGCAGGGAGAAAGCTTTCTTT. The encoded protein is CASSLGGREKAFF.

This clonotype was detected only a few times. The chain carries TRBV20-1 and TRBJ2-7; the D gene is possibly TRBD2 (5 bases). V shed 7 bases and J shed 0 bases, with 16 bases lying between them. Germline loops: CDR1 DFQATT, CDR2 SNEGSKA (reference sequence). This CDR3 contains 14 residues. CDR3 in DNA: TGCAGTGGGGAGAGCCGGGGTCTCTCCTACGAGCAGTACTTC. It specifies CSGESRGLSYEQYF.

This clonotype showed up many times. CDR3 residues: CSARVQPNQPQHF. CDR3 DNA: TGCAGTGCTAGAGTGCAGCCCAATCAGCCCCAGCATTTT. The V call is TRBV20-1, the J call TRBJ1-5; no reliable D call. The V and J ends lost 1 base and 3 bases respectively, with 7 bases between them. The CDR3 length is 13 residues. Looked up from germline, CDR1 is DFQATT and CDR2 is SNEGSKA (reference sequence).

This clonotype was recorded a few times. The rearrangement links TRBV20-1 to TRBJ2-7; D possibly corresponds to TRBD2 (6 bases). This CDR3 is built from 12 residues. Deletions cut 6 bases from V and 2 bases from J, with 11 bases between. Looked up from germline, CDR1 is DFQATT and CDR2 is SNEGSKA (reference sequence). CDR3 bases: TGCAGTGCATGGGGGGAAACCTACGAGCAGTACTTC. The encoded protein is CSAWGETYEQYF.

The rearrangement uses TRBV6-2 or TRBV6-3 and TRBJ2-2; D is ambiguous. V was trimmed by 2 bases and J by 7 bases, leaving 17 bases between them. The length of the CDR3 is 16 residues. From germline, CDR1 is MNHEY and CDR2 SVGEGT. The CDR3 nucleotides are TGTGCCAGCAGTTACCCTCAGATATGGCTGGACGGGGAGCTGTTTTTT. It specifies CASSYPQIWLDGELFF.

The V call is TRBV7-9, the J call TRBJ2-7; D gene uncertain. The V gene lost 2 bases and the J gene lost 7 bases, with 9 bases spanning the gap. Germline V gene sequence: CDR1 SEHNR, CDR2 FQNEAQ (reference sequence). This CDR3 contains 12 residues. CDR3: CASSLISGEQYF. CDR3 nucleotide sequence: TGTGCCAGCAGCTTAATAAGTGGAGAGCAGTACTTC.

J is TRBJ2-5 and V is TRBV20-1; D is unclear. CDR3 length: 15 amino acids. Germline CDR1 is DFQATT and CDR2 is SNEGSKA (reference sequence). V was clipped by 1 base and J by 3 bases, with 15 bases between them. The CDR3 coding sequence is TGCAGTGCTAGAGGAGGAGTCGGTGCGAAAGAGACCCAGTACTTC. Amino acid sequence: CSARGGVGAKETQYF.

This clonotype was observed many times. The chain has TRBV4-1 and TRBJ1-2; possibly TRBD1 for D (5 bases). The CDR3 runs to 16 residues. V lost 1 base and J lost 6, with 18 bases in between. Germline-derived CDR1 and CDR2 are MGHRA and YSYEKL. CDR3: CASSQATGGRANGYTF. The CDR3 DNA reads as TGCGCCAGCAGCCAAGCCACCGGGGGTAGAGCTAATGGCTACACCTTC.

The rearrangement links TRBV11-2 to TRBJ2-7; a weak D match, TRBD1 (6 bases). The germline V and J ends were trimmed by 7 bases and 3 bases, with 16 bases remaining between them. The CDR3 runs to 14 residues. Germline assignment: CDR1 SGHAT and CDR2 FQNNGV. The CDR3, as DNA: TGTGCCAGCAACACAGGGACAAAAGACTACGAGCAGTACTTC. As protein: CASNTGTKDYEQYF.

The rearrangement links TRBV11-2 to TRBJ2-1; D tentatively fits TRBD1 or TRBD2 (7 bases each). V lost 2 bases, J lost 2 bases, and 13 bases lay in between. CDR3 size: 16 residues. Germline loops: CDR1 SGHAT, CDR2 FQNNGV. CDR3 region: CASSLWGRGPYNEQFF. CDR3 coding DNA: TGTGCCAGCAGCTTATGGGGGAGGGGGCCCTACAATGAGCAGTTCTTC.

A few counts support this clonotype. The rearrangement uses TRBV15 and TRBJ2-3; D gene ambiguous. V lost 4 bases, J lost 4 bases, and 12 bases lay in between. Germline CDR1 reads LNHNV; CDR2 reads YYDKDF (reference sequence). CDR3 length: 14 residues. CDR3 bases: TGTGCCACCAGCAAAAAGATCGACGCAGATACGCAGTATTTT. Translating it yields CATSKKIDADTQYF. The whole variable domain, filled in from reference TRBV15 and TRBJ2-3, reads DAMVIQNPRYQVTQFGKPVTLSCSQTLNHNVMYWYQQKSSQAPKLLFHYYDKDFNNEADTPDNFQSRRPNTSFCFLDIRSPGLGDTAMYLCATSKKIDADTQYFGPGTRLTVL.